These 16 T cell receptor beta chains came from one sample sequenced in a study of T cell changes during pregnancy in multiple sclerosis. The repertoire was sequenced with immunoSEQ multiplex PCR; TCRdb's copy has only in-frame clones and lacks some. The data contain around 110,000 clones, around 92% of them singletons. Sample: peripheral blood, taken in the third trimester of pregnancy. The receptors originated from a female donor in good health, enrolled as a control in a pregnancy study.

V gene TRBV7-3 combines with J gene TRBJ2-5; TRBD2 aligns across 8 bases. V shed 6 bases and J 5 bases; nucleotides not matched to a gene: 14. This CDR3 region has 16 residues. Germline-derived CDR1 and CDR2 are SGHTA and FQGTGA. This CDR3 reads CASSVGRGEGLETQYF. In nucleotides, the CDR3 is TGTGCCAGCAGTGTCGGGCGGGGGGAAGGTTTGGAGACCCAGTACTTC. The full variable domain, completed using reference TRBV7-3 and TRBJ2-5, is GAGVSQTPSNKVTEKGKYVELRCDPISGHTALYWYRQSLGQGPEFLIYFQGTGAADDSGLPNDRFFAVRPEGSVSTLKIQRTERGDSAVYLCASSVGRGEGLETQYFGPGTRLLVL.

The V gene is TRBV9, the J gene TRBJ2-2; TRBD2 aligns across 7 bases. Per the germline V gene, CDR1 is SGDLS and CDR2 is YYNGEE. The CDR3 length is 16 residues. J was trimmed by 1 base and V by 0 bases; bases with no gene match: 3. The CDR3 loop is CASSVEIAGNTGELFF. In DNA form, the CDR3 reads TGTGCCAGCAGCGTAGAGATAGCGGGGAACACCGGGGAGCTGTTTTTT.

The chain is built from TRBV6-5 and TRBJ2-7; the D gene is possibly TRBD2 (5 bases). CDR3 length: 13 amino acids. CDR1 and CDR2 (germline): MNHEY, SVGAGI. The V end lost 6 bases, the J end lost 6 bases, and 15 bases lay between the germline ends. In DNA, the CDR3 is TGTGCCAGCAGCCCCTGGGGTGGGAGCGAGCAGTACTTC. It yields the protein CASSPWGGSEQYF.

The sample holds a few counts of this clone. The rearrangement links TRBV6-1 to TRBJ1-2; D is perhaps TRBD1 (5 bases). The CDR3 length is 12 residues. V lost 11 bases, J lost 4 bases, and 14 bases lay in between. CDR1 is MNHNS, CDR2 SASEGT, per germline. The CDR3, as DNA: TGTGCCGGCGGCGGCAGGGCCTATGGCTACACCTTC. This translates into CAGGGRAYGYTF.

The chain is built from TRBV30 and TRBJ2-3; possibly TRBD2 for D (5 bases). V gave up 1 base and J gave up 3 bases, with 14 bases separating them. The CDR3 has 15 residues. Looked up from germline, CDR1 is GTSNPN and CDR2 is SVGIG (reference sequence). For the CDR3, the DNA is TGTGCCTGGAGTGCATTGGCTAGCAGTACAGATACGCAGTATTTT. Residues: CAWSALASSTDTQYF.

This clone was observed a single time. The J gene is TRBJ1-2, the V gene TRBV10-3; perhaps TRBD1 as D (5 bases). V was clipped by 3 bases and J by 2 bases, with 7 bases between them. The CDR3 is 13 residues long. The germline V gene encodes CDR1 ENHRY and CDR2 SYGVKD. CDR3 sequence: CAISDSGNYGYTF. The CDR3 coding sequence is TGTGCCATCAGTGACTCAGGGAACTATGGCTACACCTTC.

The CDR3 reads CATSGTSGGPPYNEQFF. The CDR3 DNA follows: TGTGCCACCAGCGGGACTAGCGGGGGGCCCCCCTACAATGAGCAGTTCTTC. The chain employs TRBV15 and TRBJ2-1; TRBD2 agrees at 15 bases. Losses at the gene ends were 5 bases for V and 2 bases for J; bases not matched to a gene: 4. CDR1 is LNHNV and CDR2 is YYDKDF in the germline V gene (reference sequence). The CDR3 sequence is 17 residues long.

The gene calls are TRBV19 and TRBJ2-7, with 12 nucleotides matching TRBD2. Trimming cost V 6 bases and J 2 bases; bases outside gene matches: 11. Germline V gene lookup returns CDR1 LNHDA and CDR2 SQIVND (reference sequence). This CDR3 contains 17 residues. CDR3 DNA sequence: TGTGCCAGTAGCAGACTAGCGGGGGCCTATCAAGCCTACGAGCAGTACTTC. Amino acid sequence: CASSRLAGAYQAYEQYF.

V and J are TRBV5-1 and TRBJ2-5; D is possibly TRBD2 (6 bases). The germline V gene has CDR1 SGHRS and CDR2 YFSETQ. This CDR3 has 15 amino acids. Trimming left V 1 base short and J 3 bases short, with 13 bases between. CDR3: CASSLTSRTEETQYF. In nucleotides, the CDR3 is TGCGCCAGCAGCTTGACTAGCCGAACTGAAGAGACCCAGTACTTC.

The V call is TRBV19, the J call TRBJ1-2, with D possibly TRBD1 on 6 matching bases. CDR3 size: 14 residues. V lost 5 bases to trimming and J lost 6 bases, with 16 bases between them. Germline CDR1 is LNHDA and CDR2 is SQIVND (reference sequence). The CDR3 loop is CASSVSRDIHGYTF. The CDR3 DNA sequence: TGTGCCAGTAGTGTGTCCCGGGACATACATGGCTACACCTTC. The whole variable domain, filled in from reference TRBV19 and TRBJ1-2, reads DGGITQSPKYLFRKEGQNVTLSCEQNLNHDAMYWYRQDPGQGLRLIYYSQIVNDFQKGDIAEGYSVSREKKESFPLTVTSAQKNPTAFYLCASSVSRDIHGYTFGSGTRLTVV.

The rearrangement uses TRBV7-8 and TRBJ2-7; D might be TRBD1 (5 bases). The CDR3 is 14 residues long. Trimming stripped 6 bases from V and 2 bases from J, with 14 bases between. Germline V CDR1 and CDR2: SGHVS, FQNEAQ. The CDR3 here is CASSSLTVTYEQYF. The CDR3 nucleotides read TGTGCCAGCAGTTCCCTGACAGTAACCTACGAGCAGTACTTC.

The CDR3 DNA reads TGTGCCAGCAGCTTAATGTCCGACACTGAAGCTTTCTTT. Amino acids: CASSLMSDTEAFF. This sequence joins TRBV7-3 and TRBJ1-1; D is unclear. Germline V gives CDR1 SGHTA, CDR2 FQGTGA. The CDR3 has 13 residues. V gave up 1 base and J gave up 3 bases, with 6 bases separating them.

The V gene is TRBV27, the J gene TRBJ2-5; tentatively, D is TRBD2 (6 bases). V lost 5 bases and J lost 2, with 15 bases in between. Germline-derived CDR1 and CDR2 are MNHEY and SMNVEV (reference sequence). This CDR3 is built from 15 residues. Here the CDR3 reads CASSPGTRIQETQYF. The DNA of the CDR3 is TGTGCCAGCAGTCCCGGGACTCGGATACAAGAGACCCAGTACTTC.

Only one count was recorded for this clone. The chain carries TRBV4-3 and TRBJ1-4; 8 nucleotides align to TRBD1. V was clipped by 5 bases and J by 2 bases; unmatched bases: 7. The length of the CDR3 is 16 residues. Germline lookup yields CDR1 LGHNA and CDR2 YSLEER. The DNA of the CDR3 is TGCGCCAGCAGCTTACAGGGGGGATACACTAATGAAAAACTGTTTTTT. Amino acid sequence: CASSLQGGYTNEKLFF.

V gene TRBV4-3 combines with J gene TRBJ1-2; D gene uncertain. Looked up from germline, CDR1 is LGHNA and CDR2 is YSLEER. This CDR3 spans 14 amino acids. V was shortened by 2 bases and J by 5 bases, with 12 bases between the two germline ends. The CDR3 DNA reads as TGCGCCAGCAGCCAAACTACTCCCCCTTATGGCTACACCTTC. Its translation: CASSQTTPPYGYTF.

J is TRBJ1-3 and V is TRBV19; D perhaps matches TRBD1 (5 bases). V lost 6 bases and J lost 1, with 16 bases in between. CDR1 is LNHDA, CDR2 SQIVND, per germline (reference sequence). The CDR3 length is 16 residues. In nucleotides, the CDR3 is TGTGCCAGTAGACCCTCCGGGACTCCTTCTGGAAACACCATATATTTT. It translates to CASRPSGTPSGNTIYF. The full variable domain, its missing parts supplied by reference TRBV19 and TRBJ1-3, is DGGITQSPKYLFRKEGQNVTLSCEQNLNHDAMYWYRQDPGQGLRLIYYSQIVNDFQKGDIAEGYSVSREKKESFPLTVTSAQKNPTAFYLCASRPSGTPSGNTIYFGEGSWLTVV.